Shown below are 8 T cell receptor beta chains from a single sample sequenced in a study of T-cell memory formation after mild COVID-19. TCRdb reprocessed the 5' RACE reads via MiXCR and lists one record per CDR3 protein. Among about 320,000 distinct CDR3 sequences listed, roughly an eighth were seen once. Sequencing used PBMCs or a T cell subset sorted from them (not recorded which). These receptor sequences come from a man aged 18 to 35 who had mild COVID-19 (a few samples of this study predate the infection). Cell type and time point are not known.

This clonotype showed up just once. V and J are TRBV11-2 and TRBJ2-4, with a weak D call TRBD2 (5 bases). Germline loops: CDR1 SGHAT, CDR2 FQNNGV. The CDR3 is made up of 13 amino acids. The V gene lost 4 bases and the J gene lost 6 bases, with 10 bases spanning the gap. The CDR3: CASSSGRGNIQYF. DNA for the CDR3: TGTGCCAGCAGCTCAGGCCGGGGAAACATTCAGTACTTC.

This clonotype was seen repeatedly, ten times or more. J is TRBJ1-1 and V is TRBV11-2; D is uncertain. CDR3 length equals 13 residues. Deletions cut 0 bases from V and 10 bases from J, with 12 bases between. In germline, CDR1 is SGHAT, CDR2 FQNNGV. DNA of the CDR3: TGTGCCAGCAGCTTAGATGTCGGGCGCGGAGCTTTCTTT. This gives the protein CASSLDVGRGAFF.

This chain joins TRBV4-3 and TRBJ2-7; 9 bases line up with TRBD1. The CDR3 spans 17 residues. Germline CDR1 reads LGHNA; CDR2 reads YSLEER. After removal of 0 bases from V and 6 bases from J, the junction contained 12 bases not matched to a gene. The CDR3 protein is CASSQEAVTGTGSEQYF. CDR3 DNA sequence: TGCGCCAGCAGCCAAGAAGCCGTGACCGGGACAGGGAGCGAGCAGTACTTC.

V usage is TRBV6-5 and J usage is TRBJ2-5; maybe TRBD2 (5 bases). CDR1 is MNHEY, CDR2 SVGAGI, per germline. The CDR3 is 16 residues long. Trimming left V 0 bases short and J 5 bases short, with 16 bases between. This CDR3 reads CASSYSLGGSRETQYF. The CDR3, as DNA: TGTGCCAGCAGTTACTCGCTCGGCGGGTCGCGCGAGACCCAGTACTTC.

The chain links TRBV10-2 to TRBJ2-7; the match to TRBD2 covers 8 bases. V lost 8 bases, J lost 2 bases, and 5 bases stayed unmatched. The CDR3 is 13 amino acids. Germline CDR1 WSHSY, CDR2 SAAADI. The CDR3, as DNA: TGCGCCAGCGGAGGGGGACTAGCCTACGAGCAGTACTTC. Amino acid sequence: CASGGGLAYEQYF.

This chain joins TRBV20-1 and TRBJ1-1; D might be TRBD1 (6 bases). The CDR3 covers 14 residues. V dropped 1 base and J dropped 4 bases, with 13 bases sitting between them. Per germline, CDR1 DFQATT and CDR2 SNEGSKA (reference sequence). CDR3 sequence: CSARAGGQTTEAFF. The CDR3 DNA reads TGCAGTGCTAGAGCCGGGGGGCAGACCACTGAAGCTTTCTTT.

The chain has TRBV7-6 and TRBJ2-5, with 8 bases fitting TRBD1. Trimming removed 5 bases from V and 4 bases from J; junction bases left unmatched: 9. Germline values: CDR1 SGHVS, CDR2 FNYEAQ. The CDR3 is made up of 15 amino acids. The CDR3 spells CASSPGTGLRETQYF. The CDR3 DNA sequence: TGTGCCAGCAGCCCCGGGACAGGCCTGAGAGAGACCCAGTACTTC.

This clonotype came up a few times. The chain is built from TRBV6-2 or TRBV6-3 and TRBJ1-1; 7 bases are a match to TRBD1. The germline gives CDR1 MNHEY, CDR2 SVGEGT. There are 14 residues in the CDR3. After removal of 6 bases from V and 6 bases from J, the junction contained 10 bases not matched to a gene. Here the CDR3 reads CASRRQGPGAEAFF. CDR3 DNA sequence: TGTGCCAGCAGAAGACAGGGCCCCGGGGCTGAAGCTTTCTTT.